This T cell receptor beta chain was observed in a study of blood T cell repertoires in COVID-19. Across the whole study: Nucleic acid was either cDNA or gDNA, and it came from T cells, B-cell-depleted T cells, or PBMCs.

This clone was picked up one time. The CDR3 is made up of 16 amino acids. Germline values: CDR1 SGHNT, CDR2 YYREEE (reference sequence). Trimming cost V 3 bases and J 4 bases; bases outside gene matches: 7. The repertoire was sequenced with immunoSEQ multiplex PCR; TCRdb's copy has only in-frame clones and lacks some. The repertoire holds under 100,000 clones, about nine tenths seen once, with under 3.5% in the top ten. The specimen sequenced was peripheral blood. The chain joins TRBV5-4 to TRBJ2-1, with 10 bases that match TRBD2. This TCR derives from a woman in her 70s with acute or convalescent COVID-19. CDR3 in DNA: TGTGCCAGCAGCTCGAAGTCTAGCGGGGGTTACAATGAGCAGTTCTTC. Its translation is CASSSKSSGGYNEQFF.